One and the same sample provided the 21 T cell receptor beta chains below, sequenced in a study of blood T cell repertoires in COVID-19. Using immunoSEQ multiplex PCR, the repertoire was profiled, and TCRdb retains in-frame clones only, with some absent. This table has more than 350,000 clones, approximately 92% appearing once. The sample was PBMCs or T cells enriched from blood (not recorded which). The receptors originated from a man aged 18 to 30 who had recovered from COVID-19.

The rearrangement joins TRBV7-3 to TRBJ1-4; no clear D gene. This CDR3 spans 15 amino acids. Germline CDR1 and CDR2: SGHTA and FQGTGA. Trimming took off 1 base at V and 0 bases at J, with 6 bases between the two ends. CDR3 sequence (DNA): TGTGCCAGCAGCTTAAAACTTGCAACTAATGAAAAACTGTTTTTT. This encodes CASSLKLATNEKLFF.

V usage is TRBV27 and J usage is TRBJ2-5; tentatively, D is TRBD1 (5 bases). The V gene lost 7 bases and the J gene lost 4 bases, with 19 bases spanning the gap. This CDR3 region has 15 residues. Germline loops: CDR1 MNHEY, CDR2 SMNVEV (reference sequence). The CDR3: CASTRTADITETQYF. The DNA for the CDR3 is TGTGCCAGCACCCGGACCGCGGACATCACAGAGACCCAGTACTTC.

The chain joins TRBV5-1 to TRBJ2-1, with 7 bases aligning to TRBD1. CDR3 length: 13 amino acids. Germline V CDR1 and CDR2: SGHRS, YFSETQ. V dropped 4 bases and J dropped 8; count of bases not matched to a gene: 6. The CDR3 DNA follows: TGCGCCAGCAGCGCACAGGGGCGGGATGAGCAGTTCTTC. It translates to CASSAQGRDEQFF.

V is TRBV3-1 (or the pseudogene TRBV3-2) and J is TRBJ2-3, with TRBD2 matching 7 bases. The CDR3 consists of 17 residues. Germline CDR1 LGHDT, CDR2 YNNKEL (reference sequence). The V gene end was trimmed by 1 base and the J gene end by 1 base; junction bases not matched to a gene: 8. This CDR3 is CASSQGGRGGRTDTQYF. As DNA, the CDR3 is TGTGCCAGCAGCCAAGGGGGTAGGGGAGGGCGCACAGATACGCAGTATTTT.

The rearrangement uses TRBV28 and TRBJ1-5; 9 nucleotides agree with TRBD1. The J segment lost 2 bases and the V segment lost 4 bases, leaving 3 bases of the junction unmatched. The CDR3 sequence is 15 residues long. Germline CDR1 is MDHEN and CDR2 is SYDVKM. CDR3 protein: CASSSWDRGNQPQHF. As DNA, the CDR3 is TGTGCCAGCAGTTCCTGGGACAGGGGCAATCAGCCCCAGCATTTT.

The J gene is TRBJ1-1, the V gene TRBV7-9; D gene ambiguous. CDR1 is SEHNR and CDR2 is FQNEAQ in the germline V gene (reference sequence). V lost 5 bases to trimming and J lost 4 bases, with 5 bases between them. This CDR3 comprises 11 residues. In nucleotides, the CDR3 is TGTGCCAGCAGCCCGTCCACTGAAGCTTTCTTT. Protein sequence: CASSPSTEAFF.

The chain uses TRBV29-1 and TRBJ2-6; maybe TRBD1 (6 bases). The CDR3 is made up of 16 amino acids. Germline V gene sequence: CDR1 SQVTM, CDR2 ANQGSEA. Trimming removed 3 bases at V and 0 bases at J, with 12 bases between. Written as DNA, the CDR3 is TGCAGCGTTGAGGCAGGGGAACCCTCTGGGGCCAACGTCCTGACTTTC. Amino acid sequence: CSVEAGEPSGANVLTF.

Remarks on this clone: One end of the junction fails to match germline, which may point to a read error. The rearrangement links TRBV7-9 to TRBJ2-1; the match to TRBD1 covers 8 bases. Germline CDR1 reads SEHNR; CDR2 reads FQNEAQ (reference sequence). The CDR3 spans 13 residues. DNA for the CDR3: TGTGCCAGCAGCTTAGCGGACAGGGCCCATCACCTCTTC. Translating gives CASSLADRAHHLF. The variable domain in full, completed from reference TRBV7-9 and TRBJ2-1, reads DTGVSQNPRHKITKRGQNVTFRCDPISEHNRLYWYRQTLGQGPEFLTYFQNEAQLEKSRLLSDRFSAERPKGSFSTLEIQRTEQGDSAMYLCASSLADRAHHLFGPGTRLTVL.

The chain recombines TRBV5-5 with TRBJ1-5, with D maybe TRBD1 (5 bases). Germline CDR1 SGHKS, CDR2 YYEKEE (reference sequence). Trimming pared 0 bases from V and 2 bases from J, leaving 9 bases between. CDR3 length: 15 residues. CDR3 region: CASSLVPGGNQPQHF. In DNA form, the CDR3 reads TGTGCCAGCAGCTTGGTCCCGGGGGGCAATCAGCCCCAGCATTTT. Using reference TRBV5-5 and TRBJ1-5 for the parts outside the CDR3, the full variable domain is DAGVTQSPTHLIKTRGQQVTLRCSPISGHKSVSWYQQVLGQGPQFIFQYYEKEERGRGNFPDRFSARQFPNYSSELNVNALLLGDSALYLCASSLVPGGNQPQHFGDGTRLSIL.

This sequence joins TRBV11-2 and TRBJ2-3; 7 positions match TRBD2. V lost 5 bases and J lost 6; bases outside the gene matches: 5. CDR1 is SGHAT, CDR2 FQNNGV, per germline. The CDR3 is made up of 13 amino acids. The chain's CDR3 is CASSGTTGDTQYF. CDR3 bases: TGTGCCAGCAGCGGGACTACCGGGGATACGCAGTATTTT.

The CDR3 DNA reads as TGTGCCAGCAGCTTACTTTTCGAACTGAACTACGAGCAGTACTTC. Residues: CASSLLFELNYEQYF. V and J are TRBV7-9 and TRBJ2-7, with unresolved D. The germline V and J ends were trimmed by 2 bases and 3 bases, with 14 bases remaining between them. CDR3 size: 15 residues. Germline CDR1 and CDR2: SEHNR and FQNEAQ (reference sequence).

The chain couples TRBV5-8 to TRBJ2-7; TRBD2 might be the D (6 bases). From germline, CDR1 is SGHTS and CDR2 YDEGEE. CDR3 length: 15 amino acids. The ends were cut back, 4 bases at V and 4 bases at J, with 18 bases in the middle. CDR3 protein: CASSIGTPTMYEQYF. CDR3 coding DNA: TGTGCCAGCAGCATCGGGACTCCGACCATGTACGAGCAGTACTTC.

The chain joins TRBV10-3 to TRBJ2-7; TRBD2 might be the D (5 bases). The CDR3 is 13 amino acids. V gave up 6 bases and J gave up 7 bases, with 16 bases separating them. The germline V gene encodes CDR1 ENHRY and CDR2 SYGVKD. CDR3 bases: TGTGCCATCAGGCCCGGGGAAGGGCGTGAGCAGTACTTC. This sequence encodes CAIRPGEGREQYF.

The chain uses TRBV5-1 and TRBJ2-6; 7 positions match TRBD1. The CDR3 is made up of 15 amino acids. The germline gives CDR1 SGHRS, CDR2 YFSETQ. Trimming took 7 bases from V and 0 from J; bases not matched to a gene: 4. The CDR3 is CASETGSSGANVLTF. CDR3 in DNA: TGCGCCAGCGAGACAGGGAGCTCTGGGGCCAACGTCCTGACTTTC. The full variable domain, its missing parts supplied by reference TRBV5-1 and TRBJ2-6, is KAGVTQTPRYLIKTRGQQVTLSCSPISGHRSVSWYQQTPGQGLQFLFEYFSETQRNKGNFPGRFSGRQFSNSRSEMNVSTLELGDSALYLCASETGSSGANVLTFGAGSRLTVL.

The CDR3 sequence is CASSLAYRQGDGYTF. The DNA for the CDR3 is TGTGCCAGCAGCTTGGCCTACAGACAGGGGGACGGCTACACCTTC. The chain joins TRBV5-5 to TRBJ1-2; 9 bases map to TRBD1. Germline values: CDR1 SGHKS, CDR2 YYEKEE (reference sequence). J was trimmed by 8 bases and V by 0 bases; bases with no gene match: 8. The CDR3 has 15 amino acids.

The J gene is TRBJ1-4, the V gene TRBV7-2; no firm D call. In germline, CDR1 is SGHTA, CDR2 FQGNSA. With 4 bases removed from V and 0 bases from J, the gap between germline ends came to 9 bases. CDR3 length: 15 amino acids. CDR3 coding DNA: TGTGCCAGCAGCTCTTCCCCAGCAACTAATGAAAAACTGTTTTTT. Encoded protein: CASSSSPATNEKLFF. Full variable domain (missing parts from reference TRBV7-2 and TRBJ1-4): GAGVSQSPSNKVTEKGKDVELRCDPISGHTALYWYRQSLGQGLEFLIYFQGNSAPDKSGLPSDRFSAERTGGSVSTLTIQRTQQEDSAVYLCASSSSPATNEKLFFGSGTQLSVL.

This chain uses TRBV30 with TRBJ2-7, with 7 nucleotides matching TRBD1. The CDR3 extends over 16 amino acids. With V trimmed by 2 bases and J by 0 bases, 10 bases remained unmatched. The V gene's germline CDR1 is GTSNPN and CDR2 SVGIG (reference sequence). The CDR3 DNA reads TGTGCCTGGAGTAAATCCGGGACAGAGATCTCCTACGAGCAGTACTTC. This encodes CAWSKSGTEISYEQYF.

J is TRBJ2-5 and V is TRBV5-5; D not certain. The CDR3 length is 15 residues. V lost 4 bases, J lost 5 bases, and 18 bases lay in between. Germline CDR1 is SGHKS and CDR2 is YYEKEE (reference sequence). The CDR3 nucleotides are TGTGCCAGCAGCATTGGGCTGTATTCTCGGGAGACCCAGTACTTC. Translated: CASSIGLYSRETQYF.

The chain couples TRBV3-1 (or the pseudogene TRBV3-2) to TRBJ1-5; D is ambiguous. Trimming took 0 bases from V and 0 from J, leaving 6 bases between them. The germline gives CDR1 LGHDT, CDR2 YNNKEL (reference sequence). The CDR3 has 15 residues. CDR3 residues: CASSQDTGSNQPQHF. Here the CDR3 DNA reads TGTGCCAGCAGCCAAGATACTGGTAGCAATCAGCCCCAGCATTTT.

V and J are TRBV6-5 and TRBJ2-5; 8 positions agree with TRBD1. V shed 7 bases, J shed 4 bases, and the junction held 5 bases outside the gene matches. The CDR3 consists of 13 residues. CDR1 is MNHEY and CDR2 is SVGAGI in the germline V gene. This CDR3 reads CASTTTGAETQYF. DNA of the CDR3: TGTGCCAGCACCACGACAGGGGCAGAGACCCAGTACTTC.

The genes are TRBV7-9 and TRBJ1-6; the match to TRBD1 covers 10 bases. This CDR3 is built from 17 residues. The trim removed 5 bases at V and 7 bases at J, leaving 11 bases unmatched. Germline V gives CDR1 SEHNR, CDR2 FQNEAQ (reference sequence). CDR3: CASSRTFDRGPNSPLHF. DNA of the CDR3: TGTGCCAGCAGCCGAACCTTCGACAGGGGGCCAAATTCACCCCTCCACTTT.